What follows are 29 T cell receptor beta chains derived from one specimen sequenced in a study of radiation and T cells in renal cell carcinoma. Time point of the sample: baseline pretreatment blood. Treatment of the sample: 15 Gy SBRT to primary tumor, nephrectomy 4 weeks later. Method: immunoSEQ multiplex PCR; TCRdb's copy keeps in-frame clones and lacks some. Among around 160,000 clones, roughly 90% were seen once, and the ten largest hold about 4%. This sample comprised blood, obtained from a patient whose treatment included radiotherapy and nephrectomy. These receptors were taken from a woman in her seventies with renal cell carcinoma.

The rearrangement joins TRBV5-1 to TRBJ2-1; 12 nucleotides match TRBD2. V lost 2 bases, J lost 0 bases, and 6 bases stayed unmatched. The CDR3 spans 18 residues. Germline V gives CDR1 SGHRS, CDR2 YFSETQ. CDR3 sequence: CASSFPTSGGTSYNEQFF. In DNA form, the CDR3 reads TGCGCCAGCAGCTTCCCGACTAGCGGGGGAACCTCCTACAATGAGCAGTTCTTC.

This clone was seen once. The rearrangement joins TRBV9 to TRBJ1-6, with D possibly TRBD1 on 5 matching bases. CDR1 and CDR2 (germline): SGDLS, YYNGEE. V shed 0 bases and J shed 6 bases, with 13 bases lying between them. This CDR3 is 16 amino acids long. In DNA, the CDR3 is TGTGCCAGCAGCGTAGAGGGAAACAGGATTAATTCACCCCTCCACTTT. Its translation: CASSVEGNRINSPLHF.

The gene calls are TRBV13 and TRBJ1-3; maybe TRBD1 (6 bases). The CDR3 totals 14 residues. Germline V gene data show CDR1 as PRHDT and CDR2 as FYEKMQ (reference sequence). The V gene lost 5 bases and the J gene lost 2 bases, with 10 bases spanning the gap. CDR3 DNA: TGTGCCAGCAGCCCCAGGGGTACTGGAAACACCATATATTTT. Its protein is CASSPRGTGNTIYF.

The genes are TRBV10-3 and TRBJ1-1; 9 bases are shared with TRBD1. Trimming took 7 bases from V and 4 from J; bases not matched to a gene: 7. The CDR3 is 14 amino acids. Germline V gene sequence: CDR1 ENHRY, CDR2 SYGVKD. Written as DNA, the CDR3 is TGTGCCATCACCGGGACAGGGTTAACCACTGAAGCTTTCTTT. Protein sequence: CAITGTGLTTEAFF.

The chain is built from TRBV11-2 and TRBJ1-1; D unresolved. CDR3 length: 14 amino acids. With 3 bases removed from V and 0 bases from J, the gap between germline ends came to 8 bases. Germline V lookup: CDR1 SGHAT, CDR2 FQNNGV. CDR3 nucleotides: TGTGCCAGCAGCTTGGGCAAGATGAACACTGAAGCTTTCTTT. Its protein is CASSLGKMNTEAFF.

The chain links TRBV6-5 to TRBJ1-6, with a tentative D call TRBD1 (5 bases). Trimming left V 7 bases short and J 6 bases short, with 16 bases between. Germline CDR1 and CDR2: MNHEY and SVGAGI. The CDR3 has 15 residues. The CDR3 reads CASKRGVLGNSPLHF. The CDR3 region has the DNA TGTGCCAGCAAACGGGGGGTCTTGGGTAATTCACCCCTCCACTTT.

The V gene is TRBV9, the J gene TRBJ1-1; no reliable D call. V gave up 0 bases and J gave up 0 bases, with 12 bases separating them. The CDR3 totals 16 residues. Germline V CDR1 and CDR2: SGDLS, YYNGEE. The CDR3 region has the DNA TGTGCCAGCAGCGTAGGGGAGCGGGGTTTGAACACTGAAGCTTTCTTT. This sequence encodes CASSVGERGLNTEAFF. The whole variable domain, filled in from reference TRBV9 and TRBJ1-1, reads DSGVTQTPKHLITATGQRVTLRCSPRSGDLSVYWYQQSLDQGLQFLIQYYNGEERAKGNILERFSAQQFPDLHSELNLSSLELGDSALYFCASSVGERGLNTEAFFGQGTRLTVV.

In this sample, this clone turned up once. This chain links TRBV4-2 with TRBJ2-3; 8 nucleotides match TRBD2. The CDR3 has 16 amino acids. The germline V gene encodes CDR1 LGHNA and CDR2 YNFKEQ. V gave up 3 bases and J gave up 2 bases; unmatched junction bases: 7. The CDR3 here is CASSQGTRKDTDTQYF. For the CDR3, the DNA is TGTGCCAGCAGCCAGGGGACTAGGAAGGACACAGATACGCAGTATTTT.

This clone has only one observation. The chain combines TRBV14 with TRBJ1-5, with 7 bases aligning to TRBD1. With V trimmed by 0 bases and J by 0 bases, 8 bases remained unmatched. Germline V gene lookup returns CDR1 SGHDN and CDR2 FVKESK. This CDR3 has 18 amino acids. CDR3 in amino acids: CASSQDGTETNSNQPQHF. CDR3 nucleotide sequence: TGTGCCAGCAGCCAAGATGGGACAGAGACGAATAGCAATCAGCCCCAGCATTTT.

The J gene is TRBJ2-5, the V gene TRBV30; no firm D call. Trimming removed 3 bases at V and 6 bases at J, with 17 bases between. This CDR3 has 14 residues. CDR1 and CDR2 (germline): GTSNPN, SVGIG (reference sequence). The CDR3 loop reads CAWRIPGSGKTQYF. For the CDR3, the DNA is TGTGCCTGGAGGATTCCGGGCTCCGGCAAGACCCAGTACTTC. The whole variable domain, remainder taken from reference TRBV30 and TRBJ2-5, is SQTIHQWPATLVQPVGSPLSLECTVEGTSNPNLYWYRQAAGRGLQLLFYSVGIGQISSEVPQNLSASRPQDRQFILSSKKLLLSDSGFYLCAWRIPGSGKTQYFGPGTRLLVL.

This CDR3 reads CASSDPLGTGGFF. The CDR3 nucleotides read TGTGCCAGCAGTGATCCTCTTGGGACCGGGGGGTTCTTC. The rearrangement links TRBV25-1 to TRBJ2-1, with a tentative D call TRBD2 (6 bases). Germline-derived CDR1 and CDR2 are MGHDK and SYGVNS. This CDR3 comprises 13 residues. Trimming stripped 3 bases from V and 15 bases from J, with 18 bases between.

J is TRBJ1-2 and V is TRBV7-2, with 8 bases that match TRBD1. The CDR3 is 13 residues long. The V gene end was trimmed by 2 bases and the J gene end by 7 bases; junction bases not matched to a gene: 3. Per germline, CDR1 SGHTA and CDR2 FQGNSA. CDR3 in DNA: TGTGCCAGCAGCTTACTACAGGGGGGTGGCTACACCTTC. It encodes CASSLLQGGGYTF.

Written as DNA, the CDR3 is TGCGCCAGCAGCCAAGGACAGGGCCTGGGGGATGAGCAGTTCTTC. Amino acid sequence: CASSQGQGLGDEQFF. This chain connects TRBV4-3 to TRBJ2-1; 7 positions match TRBD1. The CDR3 contains 15 residues. In germline, CDR1 is LGHNA, CDR2 YSLEER. With V trimmed by 1 base and J by 8 bases, 8 bases remained unmatched.

This clone was seen a handful of times. The chain joins TRBV19 to TRBJ2-2; 10 nucleotides match TRBD2. Germline loops: CDR1 LNHDA, CDR2 SQIVND (reference sequence). The CDR3 spans 15 residues. Trimming removed 3 bases from V and 6 bases from J; junction bases left unmatched: 4. The CDR3 nucleotides read TGTGCCAGTAGTATGGGACTAGCGTGGTCCGGGGAGCTGTTTTTT. Translated: CASSMGLAWSGELFF.

The V and J genes are TRBV7-8 and TRBJ2-1; D may be TRBD2 (6 bases). Between the trimmed V and J ends, which lost 3 bases and 5 bases, there was a span of 14 bases. This CDR3 comprises 15 residues. Germline values: CDR1 SGHVS, CDR2 FQNEAQ. The chain's CDR3 is CASSFLTRPNNEQFF. DNA for the CDR3: TGTGCCAGCAGCTTCCTGACTAGACCAAACAATGAGCAGTTCTTC. The full variable domain, completed using reference TRBV7-8 and TRBJ2-1, is GAGVSQSPRYKVAKRGQDVALRCDPISGHVSLFWYQQALGQGPEFLTYFQNEAQLDKSGLPSDRFFAERPEGSVSTLKIQRTQQEDSAVYLCASSFLTRPNNEQFFGPGTRLTVL.

The rearrangement joins TRBV5-1 to TRBJ2-1; no reliable D call. Trimming stripped 0 bases from V and 7 bases from J, with 17 bases between. The CDR3 is 16 amino acids. Per germline, CDR1 SGHRS and CDR2 YFSETQ. In DNA, the CDR3 is TGCGCCAGCAGCTTGGCCGTAGGTCCCGGGTTAAATGAGCAGTTCTTC. Translation: CASSLAVGPGLNEQFF. Based on the CDR3 plus reference TRBV5-1 and TRBJ2-1, the full variable domain is KAGVTQTPRYLIKTRGQQVTLSCSPISGHRSVSWYQQTPGQGLQFLFEYFSETQRNKGNFPGRFSGRQFSNSRSEMNVSTLELGDSALYLCASSLAVGPGLNEQFFGPGTRLTVL.

The genes are TRBV28 and TRBJ2-7; 7 bases align to TRBD1. The germline V gene encodes CDR1 MDHEN and CDR2 SYDVKM. The CDR3 consists of 14 residues. V gave up 2 bases and J gave up 5 bases; unmatched junction bases: 6. The CDR3, as DNA: TGTGCCAGCAGTTTAGAGGCAGGGGGTCACGAGCAGTACTTC. Amino acids: CASSLEAGGHEQYF.

J is TRBJ2-3 and V is TRBV5-1; 9 nucleotides match TRBD2. Germline V lookup: CDR1 SGHRS, CDR2 YFSETQ. The CDR3 length is 16 residues. Losses at the gene ends were 4 bases for V and 0 bases for J; bases not matched to a gene: 6. CDR3 loop: CASSQERGASTDTQYF. The CDR3 coding sequence is TGCGCCAGCAGCCAGGAGCGGGGGGCTAGCACAGATACGCAGTATTTT.

The V and J genes are TRBV29-1 and TRBJ1-2; perhaps TRBD1 as D (5 bases). CDR3 length equals 13 residues. The V end lost 1 base, the J end lost 4 bases, and 10 bases lay between the germline ends. Looked up from germline, CDR1 is SQVTM and CDR2 is ANQGSEA. CDR3 amino acids: CSVEGFQGYGYTF. For the CDR3, the DNA is TGCAGCGTTGAAGGTTTTCAGGGCTATGGCTACACCTTC.

This chain uses TRBV7-9 with TRBJ2-1; D might be TRBD1 or TRBD2, each matching 5 bases. CDR1 and CDR2 from the germline V gene are SEHNR and FQNEAQ (reference sequence). The V end lost 5 bases, the J end lost 3 bases, and 14 bases lay between the germline ends. The CDR3 consists of 15 residues. The CDR3 coding sequence is TGTGCCAGCAGCAGCACCGGGACCAACTACAATGAGCAGTTCTTC. This translates into CASSSTGTNYNEQFF.

V usage is TRBV28 and J usage is TRBJ1-5, with unresolved D. The CDR3 runs to 14 residues. Germline V gene data show CDR1 as MDHEN and CDR2 as SYDVKM. V lost 6 bases and J 1 base, leaving 10 bases between the germline ends. CDR3 sequence reads: CASSGLGSNQPQHF. In DNA form, the CDR3 reads TGTGCCAGCAGCGGGCTAGGGAGCAATCAGCCCCAGCATTTT.

The V and J genes are TRBV5-4 and TRBJ2-5; D perhaps matches TRBD2 (6 bases). Trimming cost V 1 base and J 4 bases, with 14 bases left between them. The germline V gene encodes CDR1 SGHNT and CDR2 YYREEE (reference sequence). The CDR3 spans 15 residues. The CDR3 DNA reads TGTGCCAGCAGCTTGAGTGGGGTCGGGAGAGAGACCCAGTACTTC. This sequence encodes CASSLSGVGRETQYF.

This rearrangement joins TRBV27 to TRBJ1-2; 7 bases match TRBD1. V trimming: 2 bases; J trimming: 3 bases; junction bases outside the gene matches: 6. CDR3 length equals 15 residues. Germline V gene sequence: CDR1 MNHEY, CDR2 SMNVEV (reference sequence). For the CDR3, the DNA is TGTGCCAGCAGTTTAAGTGGGAGGGGGCACTATGGCTACACCTTC. Translated, it gives CASSLSGRGHYGYTF.

The chain is built from TRBV11-2 and TRBJ1-3, with D uncertain. The CDR3 is made up of 15 amino acids. The germline CDR1 and CDR2 sequences are SGHAT and FQNNGV. Trimming cost V 2 bases and J 0 bases, with 8 bases left between them. The CDR3 DNA reads as TGTGCCAGCAGCTTATTGGGCAGCTCTGGAAACACCATATATTTT. This encodes CASSLLGSSGNTIYF.

This chain joins TRBV4-3 and TRBJ1-3; maybe TRBD1 (6 bases). The V and J ends lost 1 base and 10 bases respectively, with 11 bases between them. Germline V gene data show CDR1 as LGHNA and CDR2 as YSLEER. The CDR3 covers 13 residues. The CDR3 DNA is TGCGCCAGCAGCCAAGTAATGCAGGGGACCATATATTTT. The encoded protein is CASSQVMQGTIYF.

This clone showed up just a few times. This rearrangement joins TRBV19 to TRBJ1-5, with TRBD1 matching 10 bases. CDR1 and CDR2 from the germline V gene are LNHDA and SQIVND (reference sequence). Trimming cost V 4 bases and J 6 bases; bases outside gene matches: 9. CDR3 length: 16 residues. CDR3 nucleotides: TGTGCCAGTAGTAACGCCGGGACAGGGGCAGGTCAGCCCCAGCATTTT. It codes for CASSNAGTGAGQPQHF.

The chain has TRBV19 and TRBJ2-6, with a tentative D call TRBD1 (5 bases). This CDR3 is built from 16 residues. The germline CDR1 and CDR2 sequences are LNHDA and SQIVND (reference sequence). The ends were cut back, 5 bases at V and 0 bases at J, with 11 bases in the middle. For the CDR3, the DNA is TGTGCCAGTAGTCCGACAGCCAGCTCTGGGGCCAACGTCCTGACTTTC. Its translation: CASSPTASSGANVLTF. Filled out from reference TRBV19 and TRBJ2-6, the complete variable domain reads DGGITQSPKYLFRKEGQNVTLSCEQNLNHDAMYWYRQDPGQGLRLIYYSQIVNDFQKGDIAEGYSVSREKKESFPLTVTSAQKNPTAFYLCASSPTASSGANVLTFGAGSRLTVL.

The chain has TRBV6-1 and TRBJ2-3, with D hard to call. V was clipped by 4 bases and J by 4 bases, with 12 bases between them. The germline gives CDR1 MNHNS, CDR2 SASEGT. The CDR3 runs to 14 residues. In DNA form, the CDR3 reads TGTGCCAGCAGTGTTTGGGAAACCGCAGATACGCAGTATTTT. This encodes CASSVWETADTQYF.

This clone was seen once. The chain carries TRBV6-1 and TRBJ2-2; D ambiguous. Looked up from germline, CDR1 is MNHNS and CDR2 is SASEGT. V gave up 4 bases and J gave up 6 bases, with 9 bases separating them. CDR3 size: 13 residues. The CDR3 DNA reads TGTGCCAGCAGTGCCACGAGGTCCGGGGAGCTGTTTTTT. The encoded protein is CASSATRSGELFF.